This T cell receptor (beta chain) stems from a study of blood T cell repertoires in COVID-19. Sequencing used immunoSEQ multiplex PCR; TCRdb keeps in-frame clones, though not all of them. The data show 250,000 to 400,000 clones, with roughly nine tenths seen just once and roughly 2.9% held by the top ten. The sample holds a few counts of this clone. The germline gives CDR1 MNHEY, CDR2 SVGAGI. This CDR3 contains 15 residues. The germline V and J ends were trimmed by 2 bases and 5 bases, with 12 bases remaining between them. Seattle patients were enrolled while actively infected and followed longitudinally.

The chain combines TRBV6-5 with TRBJ2-2; D possibly corresponds to TRBD1 (6 bases). This clonotype was sampled from a woman aged 30 to 39 with COVID-19, enrolled during active disease. The specimen sequenced was peripheral blood. The CDR3 sequence: CASSYVGAQTGELFF. The CDR3, as DNA: TGTGCCAGCAGTTACGTGGGGGCGCAAACCGGGGAGCTGTTTTTT.